Below, one TCR beta chain is given with its context. RNA totalling roughly 0.5 to 1 ug underwent reverse transcription with random hexamers. TCRdb reanalysed the immunoSEQ multiplex PCR reads using MiXCR and keeps one entry per CDR3 protein. Counted here are approximately 54,000 distinct CDR3 sequences, approximately 95% occurring once; the ten biggest clones make up 0.75%. Germline CDR1 reads LNHNV; CDR2 reads YYDKDF (reference sequence). The ends were cut back, 0 bases at V and 1 base at J, with 6 bases in the middle. This CDR3 has 14 amino acids. These data belong to a study of CD8 T cells in Susac syndrome.

V gene TRBV15 combines with J gene TRBJ1-1, with D unresolved. Sequenced sample: CD8+ T cells from PBMCs. This clonotype was sampled from a human donor with Susac syndrome. The CDR3 DNA reads TGTGCCACCAGCAGAGACCCGGGGAACACTGAAGCTTTCTTT. This translates into CATSRDPGNTEAFF.